This T cell receptor (beta chain) derives from a study of blood T cells in healthy people across ages. Germline V gene data show CDR1 as SEHNR and CDR2 as FQNEAQ (reference sequence). The CDR3 is made up of 15 amino acids. V gave up 1 base and J gave up 7 bases; unmatched junction bases: 7. Then a second PCR, running roughly 7 to 11 cycles, was carried out with a sample-barcoded 5' primer and a J-beta primer mix. TCRdb re-analysed the 5' RACE reads in MiXCR, keeping a single row per CDR3 protein. The top ten clones hold roughly 24% of a sample with nearly 800,000 distinct CDR3 sequences, about 61% of them seen once. This clonotype has just a few counts. Its antigen is still unknown. Study-wide findings and caveats: Diversity was higher, and naive CD4+ cells more numerous, in long-lived donors than in aged donors. Naive T cell percentage showed a strong correlation with TCR beta diversity.

The sequence was obtained from a man between 35 and 55 years old in good health. The chain links TRBV7-9 to TRBJ2-1, with 7 nucleotides matching TRBD1. Sample: blood. The CDR3 DNA reads as TGTGCCAGCAGCTTAGTGCTAGGGGGCATGAATGAGCAGTTCTTC. It translates to CASSLVLGGMNEQFF.